Presented here are 12 T cell receptor beta chains from one specimen sequenced in a study of blood T cell repertoires in COVID-19. Clones were read by immunoSEQ multiplex PCR, and TCRdb kept only the in-frame ones, dropping some. The sample has 250,000 or so clones, 70% to 90% seen once. Sequencing was carried out using peripheral blood. These receptors originate from a man between 45 and 60 years old with acute or convalescent COVID-19.

This clone came up a few times. The V and J genes are TRBV19 and TRBJ2-7; D is ambiguous. The V end was cut by 3 bases, the J end by 3 bases, with 15 bases between. The CDR3 totals 15 residues. CDR1 and CDR2 from the germline V gene are LNHDA and SQIVND (reference sequence). The CDR3 loop is CASSILQNAVYEQYF. CDR3 bases: TGTGCCAGTAGTATCCTGCAGAATGCAGTCTACGAGCAGTACTTC.

V gene TRBV6-5 combines with J gene TRBJ1-1; perhaps TRBD1 as D (6 bases). This CDR3 spans 14 amino acids. Germline V gene data show CDR1 as MNHEY and CDR2 as SVGAGI. The V and J ends lost 5 bases and 6 bases respectively, with 16 bases between them. CDR3: CASSIRWGGSEAFF. CDR3 coding DNA: TGTGCCAGCAGTATCCGCTGGGGGGGCTCTGAAGCTTTCTTT.

The chain carries TRBV14 and TRBJ1-2; D is ambiguous. In germline, CDR1 is SGHDN, CDR2 FVKESK. The CDR3 is made up of 16 amino acids. With 1 base removed from V and 0 bases from J, the gap between germline ends came to 12 bases. CDR3 sequence (DNA): TGTGCCAGCAGCCAAGTTGGAGGCCCTGCTAACTATGGCTACACCTTC. It encodes CASSQVGGPANYGYTF.

The chain joins TRBV2 to TRBJ1-2, with 10 bases aligning to TRBD1. The CDR3 has 12 amino acids. Germline-derived CDR1 and CDR2 are SNHLY and FYNNEI. The ends lost 9 bases at V and 6 bases at J; junction bases unmatched: 4. CDR3 in DNA: TGTGCCAGGAGGACAGGGGGGAATGGCTACACCTTC. This encodes CARRTGGNGYTF.

This chain joins TRBV27 and TRBJ2-3; D unclear. The CDR3 contains 13 residues. Germline CDR1 and CDR2: MNHEY and SMNVEV (reference sequence). V lost 2 bases, J lost 5 bases, and 8 bases lay in between. CDR3 nucleotide sequence: TGTGCCAGCAGTTTAATGTTCTTAGATACGCAGTATTTT. It is translated as CASSLMFLDTQYF.

The rearrangement uses TRBV7-8 and TRBJ1-2; 7 positions match TRBD1. After removal of 4 bases from V and 4 bases from J, the junction contained 6 bases not matched to a gene. The CDR3 is 14 residues long. Germline CDR1 SGHVS, CDR2 FQNEAQ. This chain's CDR3 is CASSSTTGIYGYTF. The CDR3 bases are TGTGCCAGCAGCTCCACGACAGGGATCTATGGCTACACCTTC.

The chain recombines TRBV5-1 with TRBJ1-6, with TRBD1 identical over 10 bases. The CDR3 is 15 amino acids. Looked up from germline, CDR1 is SGHRS and CDR2 is YFSETQ. The ends lost 0 bases at V and 9 bases at J; junction bases unmatched: 3. The CDR3 region has the DNA TGCGCCAGCAGCTTGGGGGACAGGGGAGTTTCACCCCTCCACTTT. It is translated as CASSLGDRGVSPLHF.

The V call is TRBV5-1, the J call TRBJ2-7; D is ambiguous. The CDR3 length is 14 residues. Germline values: CDR1 SGHRS, CDR2 YFSETQ. Trimming cost V 5 bases and J 0 bases, with 12 bases left between them. The CDR3 here is CASRAQSSSYEQYF. The DNA of the CDR3 is TGCGCCAGCAGGGCCCAGTCTAGCTCCTACGAGCAGTACTTC.

The chain combines TRBV30 with TRBJ1-1; possibly TRBD1 for D (5 bases). The V end was cut by 3 bases, the J end by 3 bases, with 11 bases between. The CDR3 runs 13 residues. In germline, CDR1 is GTSNPN, CDR2 SVGIG (reference sequence). This chain's CDR3 is CAWSWGGYTEAFF. The DNA for the CDR3 is TGTGCCTGGAGCTGGGGGGGGTACACTGAAGCTTTCTTT.

The chain recombines TRBV4-2 with TRBJ1-1; no definite D call. The ends were cut back, 0 bases at V and 7 bases at J, with 12 bases in the middle. The CDR3 totals 14 residues. Germline V lookup: CDR1 LGHNA, CDR2 YNFKEQ. CDR3 protein: CASSQDPGEVEAFF. As DNA, the CDR3 is TGTGCCAGCAGCCAAGACCCCGGGGAAGTTGAAGCTTTCTTT.

For this clone: Other DNA sequences in this sample translate to the same CDR3. The chain has TRBV18 and TRBJ1-1, with D unclear. Germline values: CDR1 KGHSH, CDR2 LQKENI. The V end was cut by 3 bases, the J end by 1 base, with 6 bases between. The CDR3 is 13 residues long. This CDR3 reads CASSPNRNTEAFF. The CDR3 nucleotides are TGTGCCAGCTCACCTAACAGGAACACTGAAGCTTTCTTT. The full variable domain, completed using reference TRBV18 and TRBJ1-1, is NAGVMQNPRHLVRRRGQEARLRCSPMKGHSHVYWYRQLPEEGLKFMVYLQKENIIDESGMPKERFSAEFPKEGPSILRIQQVVRGDSAAYFCASSPNRNTEAFFGQGTRLTVV.

This sequence joins TRBV11-2 and TRBJ2-5, with a tentative D call TRBD2 (6 bases). The CDR3 spans 14 residues. The ends were cut back, 5 bases at V and 3 bases at J, with 13 bases in the middle. CDR1 and CDR2 from the germline V gene are SGHAT and FQNNGV. The CDR3 nucleotides are TGTGCCAGCAGCATATTCGGGGGAGAAGAGACCCAGTACTTC. This encodes CASSIFGGEETQYF.